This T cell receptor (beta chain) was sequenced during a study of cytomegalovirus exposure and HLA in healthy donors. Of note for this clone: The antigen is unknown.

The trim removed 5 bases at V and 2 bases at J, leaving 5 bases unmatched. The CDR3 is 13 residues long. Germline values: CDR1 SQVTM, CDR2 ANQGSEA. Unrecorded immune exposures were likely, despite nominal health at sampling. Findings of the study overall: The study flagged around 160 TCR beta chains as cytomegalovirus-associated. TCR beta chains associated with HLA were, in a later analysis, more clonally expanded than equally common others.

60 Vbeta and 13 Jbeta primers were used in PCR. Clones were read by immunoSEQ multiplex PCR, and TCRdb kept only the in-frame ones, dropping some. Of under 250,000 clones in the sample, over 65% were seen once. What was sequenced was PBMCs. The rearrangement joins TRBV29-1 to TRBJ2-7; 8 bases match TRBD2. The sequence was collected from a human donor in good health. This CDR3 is CSVLREDPYEQYF. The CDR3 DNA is TGCAGCGTTTTGCGGGAGGACCCCTACGAGCAGTACTTC.